The text below deals with one T cell receptor beta chain. Antigen unknown. The tumor samples were collected prior to definitive surgery or chemotherapy. These data come from a study of high-grade serous ovarian cancer treatment subgroups. As for the study in general: Each sample yielded on average 7,494 unique TCR beta rearrangements from about 15,000 reads.

Overall study findings and caveats: Same-patient tumor repertoires overlapped at roughly 0.11 to 0.79; different patients barely overlapped. Repertoire analysis covered CDR3 alone, not CDR1 or CDR2.

This CDR3 has 17 residues. Looked up from germline, CDR1 is SGHRS and CDR2 is YFSETQ. Trimming cost V 4 bases and J 9 bases; bases outside gene matches: 17. Profiled with immunoSEQ multiplex PCR; TCRdb holds only in-frame clones, not every one. The sample holds approximately 17,000 clones, approximately 70% seen once. This clonotype originated in a human donor with high-grade serous ovarian cancer. Sequenced input: tumor tissue. V gene TRBV5-1 combines with J gene TRBJ2-1; 9 bases line up with TRBD2. The CDR3 loop reads CASSVVGGGTSFSEQFF. The DNA of the CDR3 is TGCGCCAGCAGCGTGGTGGGGGGTGGGACTAGCTTCAGTGAGCAGTTCTTC.